One T cell receptor (beta chain) is described in this entry. Its antigen is as yet unknown. MiXCR, run by TCRdb on the reads, gives a single entry per CDR3 protein. The sample includes 300,000 to 400,000 distinct CDR3 sequences, 20% to 25% seen only once; the top ten take 10% to 15%. Germline V gene lookup returns CDR1 SGHTA and CDR2 FQGTGA. This CDR3 has 15 residues. J was trimmed by 2 bases and V by 3 bases; bases with no gene match: 7. The data derive from a study of T cell repertoires in cytomegalovirus infection. The chain links TRBV7-3 to TRBJ2-7; 7 nucleotides align to TRBD2. The material sequenced was cultured PBMCs, taken from culture after CMV antigen stimulation. This TCR came from a human donor in good health (CMV status not recorded). Some clones in this sample may be carry-over from other donors' samples. CDR3 bases: TGTGCCAGCAGCTTTGCGGCGGGAGCCCCCTACGAGCAGTACTTC. The encoded protein is CASSFAAGAPYEQYF.